Detailed here is one TCR beta chain. Its specificity is not known. This sample also contains other DNA sequences that code for the same CDR3. Everyone who donated was a Caucasian adult who lived in Nashville, Tennessee. Sequencing was at deep level. Data came from immunoSEQ multiplex PCR; TCRdb stores just in-frame clones and leaves some out. There are more than 2 million clones in the sample; under 97% occur only once, and roughly 0.13% lies in the top ten. This entry belongs to a study of shared clonotypes between healthy human individuals. On the study more broadly: A couple of female and a few male donors aged 18 to 49 were enrolled.

Study outcomes and limitations: Among donors, sharing of clonotypes was expected to be affected by sequencing depth.

Input material: naive CD4+ T cells sorted from blood. The sample's subset: CD45RA+ positively selected. The TCR was taken from a man aged 18-30 years in good health.

DNA for the CDR3: TGTGCCATTCGACCCGGGGGCGCCGAGACCCAGTACTTC. It codes for CAIRPGGAETQYF. The genes are TRBV10-3 and TRBJ2-5; either TRBD1 or TRBD2 may supply D (6 bases each). The germline V gene encodes CDR1 ENHRY and CDR2 SYGVKD. The V end lost 9 bases, the J end lost 5 bases, and 16 bases lay between the germline ends. There are 13 residues in the CDR3.